Included here is one T cell receptor beta chain sequence, with context. As for time point: late sampling 161 to 241 days after vaccination in three convalescent patients. One entry per CDR3 protein results from TCRdb running MiXCR on the PCR reads. This sample has about 39,000 distinct CDR3 sequences, with more than 30% found just once. These data belong to a study of vaccination and CD4 T cells after COVID-19. Background on the study: Drawing of post-COVID samples took place a median roughly 92 days after diagnosis (range 35 to 161).

Germline loops: CDR1 MNHEY, CDR2 SVGEGT. V lost 4 bases and J lost 5, with 12 bases in between. The CDR3 loop spans 13 amino acids. Sample: CD4+ T cells from blood, taken about 7 months after SARS-CoV-2 vaccination. The source is a human donor who had recovered from COVID-19. This sequence joins TRBV6-2 or TRBV6-3 and TRBJ2-7; D is perhaps TRBD1 or TRBD2 (5 bases each). The CDR3 protein is CASSLGESHEQYF. CDR3 bases: TGTGCCAGCAGTTTGGGGGAATCCCACGAGCAGTACTTC.